This T cell receptor beta chain came from a study of blood T cell repertoires in COVID-19 (dated by TCRdb to 2018 to 2020). About the study as a whole: Collaborator samples came from the United States, Italy and Spain and covered acute and convalescent phases of COVID-19. Subjects who had been exposed to COVID-19, were actively infected with it, or had recovered from it provided the deeply sampled blood TCRbeta repertoires that made up the dataset. Where HLA class I and class II types were available, the types were taken from metadata supplied by the sample provider, not from assay-based typing. Samples came from the ongoing ImmuneRACE study (first 160 participants) plus 1,254 subjects from 6 global collaborators. The material from the prospective study consisted of cDNA or gDNA derived from T cells, B-cell-depleted T cells, or PBMCs. The repertoires were released in a freely available public database meant as a resource for research on the immune response to SARS-CoV-2. A de-identified subject ID, COVID-19 status, age in years and sex were almost always included in the sample metadata. What the authors observed across the whole study: Clinical and demographic metadata were provided uncurated, with the amount varying by source and participant.

Collaborating institutions collected whole blood in K2EDTA tubes following their own protocols. Collaborator samples were shipped for TCRbeta analysis as frozen whole blood, isolated PBMCs, or DNA extracted from either sample type. Reading from cysteine to phenylalanine, the CDR3 counts 17 amino acids. Only the CDR3 region is kept as DNA, spanning 51 bases read in frame from base 1. Taken from the germline V gene, the CDR1 and CDR2 loops are SGHVS and FNYEAQ. V trim: 1 base; J trim: 2 bases; unmatched bases: 8. With respect to this clone: The specificity of this receptor is unknown. Nothing much larger sits one base from this clone, and base qualities are not available.

The immunoSEQ Assay, a bias-controlled multiplex PCR, was used to amplify TCRbeta CDR3 regions from genomic DNA. The study's processing was this. The number of nucleated cells in each sample was estimated from the amplification of reference gene primers within the assay. Sequence reads were collapsed and filtered to measure the absolute abundance of every unique TCRbeta CDR3 rearrangement. Productive Simpson clonality was computed per sample as the square root of Simpson's diversity index over productive rearrangements. TCRdb re-hosts the immuneACCESS table, in-frame sequences only. Its copies lack some clones; in the studies checked, an unresolved V gene accounts for under half of them, and the cause for the rest is not known. V and J calls and clone size are given by that table; D and trimming were obtained from the DNA. This sample lists approximately 290,000 clones; approximately 86% were detected once. The ten largest make up roughly 2.1% of the sample.

The sequencing sample was made of peripheral blood. The chain links TRBV7-6 with TRBJ2-3, and TRBD2 aligns with 8 junction nucleotides. The TCR sequence derives from a man between 18 and 29 years old with active or convalescent COVID-19. The sequenced DNA: TGTGCCAGCAGCTTAGGGGTAGCGGGGTATGTCACAGATACGCAGTATTTT. It specifies CASSLGVAGYVTDTQYF.